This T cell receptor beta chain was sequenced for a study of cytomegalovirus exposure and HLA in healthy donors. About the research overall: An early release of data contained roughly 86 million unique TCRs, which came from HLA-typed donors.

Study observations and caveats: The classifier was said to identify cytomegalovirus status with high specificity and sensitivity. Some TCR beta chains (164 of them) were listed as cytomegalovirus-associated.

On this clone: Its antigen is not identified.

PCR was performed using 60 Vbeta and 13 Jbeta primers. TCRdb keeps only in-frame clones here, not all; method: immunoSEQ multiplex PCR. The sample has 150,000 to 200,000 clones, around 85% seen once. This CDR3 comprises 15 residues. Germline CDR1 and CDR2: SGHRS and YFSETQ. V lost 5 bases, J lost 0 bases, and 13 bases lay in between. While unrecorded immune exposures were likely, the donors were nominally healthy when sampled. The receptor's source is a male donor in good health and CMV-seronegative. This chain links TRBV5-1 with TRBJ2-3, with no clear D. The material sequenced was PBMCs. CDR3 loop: CASRQVLASTDTQYF. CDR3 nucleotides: TGCGCCAGCAGACAAGTATTGGCAAGCACAGATACGCAGTATTTT.